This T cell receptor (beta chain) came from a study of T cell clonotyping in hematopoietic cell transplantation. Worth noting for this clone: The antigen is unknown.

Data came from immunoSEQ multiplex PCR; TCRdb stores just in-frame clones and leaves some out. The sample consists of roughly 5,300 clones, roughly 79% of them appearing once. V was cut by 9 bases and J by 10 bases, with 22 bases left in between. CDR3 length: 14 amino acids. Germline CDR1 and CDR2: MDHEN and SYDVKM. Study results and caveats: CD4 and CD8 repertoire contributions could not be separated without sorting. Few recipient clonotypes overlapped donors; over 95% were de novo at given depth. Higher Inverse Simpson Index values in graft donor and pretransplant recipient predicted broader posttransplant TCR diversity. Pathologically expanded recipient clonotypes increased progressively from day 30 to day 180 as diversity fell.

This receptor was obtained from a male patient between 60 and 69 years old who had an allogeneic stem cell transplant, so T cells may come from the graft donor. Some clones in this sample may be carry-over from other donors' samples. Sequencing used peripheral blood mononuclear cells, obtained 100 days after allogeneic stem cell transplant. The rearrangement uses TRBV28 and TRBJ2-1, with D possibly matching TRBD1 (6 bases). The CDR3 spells CASNVDGTSTEQFF. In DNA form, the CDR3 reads TGTGCCAGTAATGTAGATGGGACATCAACCGAGCAGTTCTTC.